These 18 T cell receptor beta chains came from one sample sequenced in a study of blood T cell repertoires in COVID-19. The data were produced by immunoSEQ multiplex PCR, yet TCRdb's version contains in-frame clones alone and is incomplete. The sample records 200,000 to 300,000 clones, around 87% being singletons. Sequenced input: peripheral blood. Receptors originate from a woman aged 60-75 years with COVID-19, enrolled during active disease.

This chain joins TRBV19 and TRBJ1-5, with 12 bases fitting TRBD1. The CDR3 has 13 residues. CDR1 is LNHDA, CDR2 SQIVND, per germline (reference sequence). Unmatched junction bases numbered 3, after V lost 9 bases and J lost 6 bases. This chain's CDR3 is CASRDRGRQPQHF. The CDR3 coding sequence is TGTGCCAGCAGGGACAGGGGGCGTCAGCCCCAGCATTTT.

The chain links TRBV11-2 to TRBJ2-7; TRBD2 matches at 13 bases. Germline V lookup: CDR1 SGHAT, CDR2 FQNNGV. This CDR3 contains 14 residues. With 6 bases clipped from V and 5 bases from J, the junction kept 4 bases outside the gene matches. The CDR3 DNA follows: TGTGCCAGCAGTCGGACTAGCGGGAGCAACGAGCAGTACTTC. This translates into CASSRTSGSNEQYF. Variable domain in full (rest from reference TRBV11-2 and TRBJ2-7): EAGVAQSPRYKIIEKRQSVAFWCNPISGHATLYWYQQILGQGPKLLIQFQNNGVVDDSQLPKDRFSAERLKGVDSTLKIQPAKLEDSAVYLCASSRTSGSNEQYFGPGTRLTVT.

The chain has TRBV18 and TRBJ2-7; no definite D call. Looked up from germline, CDR1 is KGHSH and CDR2 is LQKENI. Trimming left V 2 bases short and J 5 bases short, with 10 bases between. The CDR3 loop spans 13 amino acids. CDR3 loop: CASSPVLYDEQYF. CDR3 nucleotide sequence: TGTGCCAGCTCACCAGTCCTATACGACGAGCAGTACTTC.

V is TRBV6-6 and J is TRBJ1-4, with 9 bases that match TRBD1. Germline V lookup: CDR1 MNHNY, CDR2 SVGAGI (reference sequence). The junction had 7 bases not matched to a gene; V was cut back by 5 bases and J by 0 bases. This CDR3 contains 17 residues. The CDR3 region has the DNA TGTGCCAGCAGTCGTACGGGACAGGGCTCAACTAATGAAAAACTGTTTTTT. Translated: CASSRTGQGSTNEKLFF.

A few counts support this clone. This chain joins TRBV11-2 and TRBJ2-3, with D tentatively TRBD2 (6 bases). In germline, CDR1 is SGHAT, CDR2 FQNNGV. The CDR3 totals 17 residues. Between the trimmed V and J ends, which lost 4 bases and 5 bases, there was a span of 22 bases. For the CDR3, the DNA is TGTGCCAGCAGCTCCCGGGACCAAGGGAGGCCTCTAGATACGCAGTATTTT. This translates into CASSSRDQGRPLDTQYF.

This chain connects TRBV7-9 to TRBJ2-5; a weak D match, TRBD1 (6 bases). Trimming removed 5 bases from V and 4 bases from J, with 14 bases in between. Per the germline V gene, CDR1 is SEHNR and CDR2 is FQNEAQ (reference sequence). CDR3 length equals 14 residues. CDR3 sequence reads: CASSKPGERETQYF. The CDR3, as DNA: TGTGCCAGCAGCAAACCAGGGGAGCGAGAGACCCAGTACTTC.

The rearrangement links TRBV23-1 to TRBJ1-5; D gene ambiguous. TRBV23-1 is designated an ORF whose function remains uncertain. The CDR3 length is 16 residues. V lost 5 bases and J 0 bases, leaving 14 bases between the germline ends. CDR3 loop: CASSTPKEDSNQPQHF. DNA of the CDR3: TGCGCCAGCAGTACCCCCAAGGAGGATAGCAATCAGCCCCAGCATTTT.

This sequence joins TRBV30 and TRBJ1-1; tentative D call: TRBD1 (6 bases). Trimming shortened V by 4 bases and J by 2 bases, and 14 bases separated the two germline ends. This CDR3 contains 14 residues. Germline values: CDR1 GTSNPN, CDR2 SVGIG (reference sequence). The CDR3 DNA reads as TGTGCCTGGACCCCCGGGACAAGAAACACTGAAGCTTTCTTT. Residues: CAWTPGTRNTEAFF.

This clone was detected once. Here the CDR3 reads CASSLDQGYGTQYF. In nucleotides, the CDR3 is TGTGCCAGCAGCTTAGACCAGGGCTACGGGACCCAGTACTTC. This rearrangement joins TRBV11-2 to TRBJ2-5; maybe TRBD1 (5 bases). V lost 0 bases, J lost 7 bases, and 12 bases lay in between. Germline CDR1 and CDR2: SGHAT and FQNNGV. The length of the CDR3 is 14 residues.

The chain recombines TRBV27 with TRBJ1-2, with D perhaps matching TRBD1 (6 bases). CDR1 is MNHEY and CDR2 is SMNVEV in the germline V gene (reference sequence). V was trimmed by 4 bases and J by 5 bases, leaving 23 bases between them. This CDR3 has 17 residues. The CDR3 nucleotides are TGTGCCAGCAGTTCAACCCCCCAGACAGGCCTCAAGTATGGCTACACCTTC. It specifies CASSSTPQTGLKYGYTF.

The chain joins TRBV5-1 to TRBJ2-5, with 14 bases that match TRBD2. CDR1 and CDR2 from the germline V gene are SGHRS and YFSETQ. The CDR3 has 16 amino acids. Trimming at V came to 4 bases and at J to 5 bases, leaving 7 bases not matched to a gene. The CDR3 nucleotides are TGCGCCAGCAGCGTCGGACTAGCGGGAGGTGGGGAGACCCAGTACTTC. It is translated as CASSVGLAGGGETQYF.

V usage is TRBV28 and J usage is TRBJ2-4, with TRBD2 matching over 7 bases. The CDR3 has 17 residues. The ends lost 3 bases at V and 0 bases at J; junction bases unmatched: 8. Germline V CDR1 and CDR2: MDHEN, SYDVKM. This CDR3 reads CASSLASGRLAKNIQYF. Written as DNA, the CDR3 is TGTGCCAGCAGTTTGGCTAGCGGTCGGCTAGCCAAAAACATTCAGTACTTC.

V is TRBV6-5 and J is TRBJ1-2, with D possibly being TRBD1 (6 bases). The CDR3 covers 15 residues. Trimming took off 6 bases at V and 8 bases at J, with 22 bases between the two ends. CDR1 is MNHEY, CDR2 SVGAGI, per germline. The CDR3 reads CASSLLTGPESGYTF. The CDR3 DNA sequence: TGTGCCAGCAGCCTCCTGACAGGACCCGAAAGCGGCTACACCTTC.

The gene calls are TRBV6-5 and TRBJ1-5, with 8 bases matching TRBD1. The germline V gene has CDR1 MNHEY and CDR2 SVGAGI. CDR3 size: 16 residues. J gave up 4 bases and V 4 bases, and 9 bases lay outside the gene matches. The CDR3 is CASSSSGGSSNQPQHF. CDR3 bases: TGTGCCAGCAGTTCTTCAGGGGGCTCTTCTAATCAGCCCCAGCATTTT.

The chain combines TRBV7-9 with TRBJ2-1, with 11 bases fitting TRBD2. The CDR3 has 15 residues. Trimming at V came to 6 bases and at J to 8 bases, leaving 9 bases not matched to a gene. CDR1 and CDR2 from the germline V gene are SEHNR and FQNEAQ (reference sequence). The CDR3 DNA is TGTGCCAGCAGACCACTAGCGGGAGCCCGCGATGAGCAGTTCTTC. It codes for CASRPLAGARDEQFF.

The rearrangement links TRBV27 to TRBJ2-3, with a possible D match to TRBD1 (5 bases). Trimming left V 5 bases short and J 4 bases short, with 7 bases between. This CDR3 spans 12 amino acids. The germline CDR1 and CDR2 sequences are MNHEY and SMNVEV (reference sequence). In nucleotides, the CDR3 is TGTGCCAGCAGTAAGACAGCAGATACGCAGTATTTT. Residues: CASSKTADTQYF.

Worth noting for this clone: Germline and junction disagree at one end, which may indicate a read error. The J gene is TRBJ2-3, the V gene TRBV3-1 (or the pseudogene TRBV3-2); possibly TRBD1 for D (6 bases). This CDR3 is 15 amino acids long. Germline CDR1 and CDR2: LGHDT and YNNKEL (reference sequence). CDR3: CASSKDRLSTDTQYF. CDR3 DNA: TGTGCCAGCAGCAAAGACAGGTTAAGCACAGATACGCAGTATTTT.

The V gene is TRBV11-2, the J gene TRBJ1-4; possibly TRBD1 for D (5 bases). From germline, CDR1 is SGHAT and CDR2 FQNNGV. The CDR3 sequence is 16 residues long. V gave up 4 bases and J gave up 8 bases, with 20 bases separating them. The CDR3 is CASSSYGGEEGEKLFF. The CDR3 DNA follows: TGTGCCAGCAGCTCTTACGGGGGGGAGGAAGGCGAAAAACTGTTTTTT.